This T cell receptor (beta chain) emerged from a study of vaccination and CD4 T cells after COVID-19. Time point in this sample: late sampling 161 to 241 days after vaccination in a few convalescent patients. Specified treatment: approximately nine-day PBMC culture with coronavirus spike peptide pools or control peptides (ViraFEST assay). The Oncomine TCR Beta short-read assay sequenced DNA from cultured CD4+ T cells. TCRdb independently ran MiXCR on the PCR reads; one entry per CDR3 protein. The repertoire holds 20,000 to 25,000 distinct CDR3 sequences, 46% seen once, with more than 10% in the top ten. Trimming at V came to 4 bases and at J to 9 bases, leaving 6 bases not matched to a gene. The CDR3 totals 13 residues. Per the germline V gene, CDR1 is SGHTA and CDR2 is FQGTGA. This clonotype has just one count. Its antigen is not known.

This sequence originates from a human donor who had recovered from COVID-19. The sample consisted of CD4+ T cells from blood, cultured in vitro, taken about 7 months after SARS-CoV-2 vaccination. The rearrangement joins TRBV7-3 to TRBJ2-1, with 7 positions matching TRBD2. CDR3: CASSSTSSTEQFF. CDR3 in DNA: TGTGCCAGCAGCTCGACTAGCTCGACTGAGCAGTTCTTC.